Each of the 28 T cell receptor beta chains below was sequenced from the same sample in a study of blood T cell repertoires in COVID-19. Repertoires were generated with immunoSEQ multiplex PCR, while TCRdb's copy carries only in-frame clones and drops some. This sample has over 150,000 clones, with 85% to 90% found just once. Specimen: PBMCs or T cells enriched from blood (not recorded which). The receptors here all came from a middle-aged man who had recovered from COVID-19.

The chain joins TRBV18 to TRBJ2-1; no reliable D call. CDR3 length: 14 amino acids. V lost 1 base, J lost 7 bases, and 11 bases lay in between. CDR1 is KGHSH, CDR2 LQKENI, per germline. The CDR3 is CASSPRVMENEQFF. The CDR3 nucleotides are TGTGCCAGCTCACCACGGGTAATGGAGAATGAGCAGTTCTTC.

The chain carries TRBV19 and TRBJ1-1, with 9 nucleotides matching TRBD1. With 5 bases clipped from V and 4 bases from J, the junction kept 14 bases outside the gene matches. The CDR3 length is 17 residues. The V gene's germline CDR1 is LNHDA and CDR2 SQIVND (reference sequence). The CDR3 protein is CASSRYYTGQGPTEAFF. The DNA for the CDR3 is TGTGCCAGTAGTCGCTATTATACGGGACAGGGTCCCACTGAAGCTTTCTTT.

This chain connects TRBV6-1 to TRBJ1-2; 8 bases fit TRBD1. Germline V CDR1 and CDR2: MNHNS, SASEGT. Trimming at V came to 1 base and at J to 6 bases, leaving 13 bases not matched to a gene. The CDR3 is 17 residues long. CDR3 sequence reads: CASSEVPRTGIRHGYTF. The CDR3 DNA reads as TGTGCCAGCAGTGAAGTACCACGGACAGGGATTCGACATGGCTACACCTTC.

The V call is TRBV30, the J call TRBJ2-7; no firm D call. This CDR3 contains 14 residues. Germline CDR1 is GTSNPN and CDR2 is SVGIG (reference sequence). V lost 1 base to trimming and J lost 3 bases, with 13 bases between them. This chain's CDR3 is CAWSESPFIYEQYF. CDR3 DNA: TGTGCCTGGAGTGAAAGCCCGTTTATCTACGAGCAGTACTTC.

This clone was detected a few times. The chain recombines TRBV7-6 with TRBJ1-2; 9 nucleotides align to TRBD1. The V and J ends lost 2 bases and 3 bases, in that order; junction bases with no gene match: 4. Germline CDR1 and CDR2: SGHVS and FNYEAQ. The CDR3 extends over 15 amino acids. This chain's CDR3 is CASSLSTGGDYGYTF. CDR3 DNA: TGTGCCAGCAGCTTATCGACAGGGGGTGACTATGGCTACACCTTC.

This clone was found once. V gene TRBV11-2 combines with J gene TRBJ2-6, with D unclear. The CDR3 extends over 10 amino acids. Trimming shortened V by 5 bases and J by 17 bases, and 10 bases separated the two germline ends. CDR1 is SGHAT, CDR2 FQNNGV, per germline. CDR3 residues: CASSRTGLTF. The CDR3 bases are TGTGCCAGCAGCCGCACCGGTTTGACTTTC.

The V call is TRBV5-6, the J call TRBJ2-2; D gene ambiguous. V was cut by 4 bases and J by 4 bases, with 8 bases left in between. CDR3 size: 13 residues. Germline V CDR1 and CDR2: SGHDT, YYEEEE. The CDR3 loop is CASSPEATGELFF. The DNA for the CDR3 is TGTGCCAGCAGCCCCGAGGCCACCGGGGAGCTGTTTTTT.

The chain is built from TRBV28 and TRBJ1-5; 8 bases fit TRBD1. The CDR3 covers 15 residues. Germline V gene lookup returns CDR1 MDHEN and CDR2 SYDVKM. J lost 3 bases, V lost 4 bases, and 5 bases had no gene match. The CDR3 DNA follows: TGTGCCAGCAGTTCGACAGGGGTCCTCAATCAGCCCCAGCATTTT. Its protein product is CASSSTGVLNQPQHF.

This clone was recorded a few times. The chain couples TRBV6-5 to TRBJ1-4, with D possibly being TRBD1 (5 bases). V gave up 4 bases and J gave up 13 bases, with 16 bases separating them. The germline V gene has CDR1 MNHEY and CDR2 SVGAGI. The CDR3 is 13 amino acids. CDR3 sequence reads: CASSSTSGIRLFF. The CDR3, as DNA: TGTGCCAGCAGTTCCACCTCAGGGATTCGACTGTTTTTT.

The chain carries TRBV3-1 (or the pseudogene TRBV3-2) and TRBJ2-3, with TRBD2 matching 11 bases. This CDR3 region has 14 residues. Germline CDR1 reads LGHDT; CDR2 reads YNNKEL (reference sequence). After removal of 0 bases from V and 14 bases from J, the junction contained 7 bases not matched to a gene. In DNA, the CDR3 is TGTGCCAGCAGCCAAGACCCAGGACTAGCGGGCCGGTATTTT. It encodes CASSQDPGLAGRYF.

The chain uses TRBV10-1 and TRBJ1-1, with 9 bases lining up with TRBD1. After removal of 9 bases from V and 3 bases from J, the junction contained 5 bases not matched to a gene. Germline CDR1 and CDR2: WNHNN and SYGVQD (reference sequence). The CDR3 consists of 13 residues. CDR3 amino acids: CASRTGEYTEAFF. The CDR3 nucleotides read TGCGCCAGTAGGACAGGGGAATACACTGAAGCTTTCTTT.

The chain combines TRBV24-1 with TRBJ2-7, with D possibly TRBD1 on 5 matching bases. This CDR3 is 13 amino acids long. Germline CDR1 reads KGHDR; CDR2 reads SFDVKD. The V gene lost 4 bases and the J gene lost 3 bases, with 9 bases spanning the gap. The CDR3 DNA is TGTGCCACCAGTGAGGGGCAGGGCTACGAGCAGTACTTC. Protein product: CATSEGQGYEQYF.

The chain has TRBV7-9 and TRBJ1-6; D is perhaps TRBD1 (6 bases). V was shortened by 2 bases and J by 9 bases, with 23 bases between the two germline ends. CDR3 length: 18 amino acids. Germline V gene sequence: CDR1 SEHNR, CDR2 FQNEAQ (reference sequence). CDR3 coding DNA: TGTGCCAGCAGCTTATTTTCGGCCATGACAGGTCTGACTTCACCCCTCCACTTT. This sequence encodes CASSLFSAMTGLTSPLHF.

The rearrangement uses TRBV6-6 and TRBJ2-7, with a possible D match to TRBD2 (5 bases). Germline CDR1 reads MNHNY; CDR2 reads SVGAGI (reference sequence). This CDR3 comprises 14 residues. V was clipped by 0 bases and J by 5 bases, with 11 bases between them. The CDR3 DNA follows: TGTGCCAGCAGTTACTCCGGGGAAAAGAACGAGCAGTACTTC. Its protein is CASSYSGEKNEQYF.

The J gene is TRBJ1-3, the V gene TRBV7-2; 7 nucleotides line up with TRBD1. Germline CDR1 reads SGHTA; CDR2 reads FQGNSA. The V gene end was trimmed by 10 bases and the J gene end by 7 bases; junction bases not matched to a gene: 13. The CDR3 contains 14 residues. Here the CDR3 DNA reads TGTGCCACCCAGAGGGCAGGGGGACACAACACCATATATTTT. It translates to CATQRAGGHNTIYF.

The chain links TRBV11-3 to TRBJ2-1; TRBD1 might be the D (6 bases). The V end lost 5 bases, the J end lost 0 bases, and 14 bases lay between the germline ends. The CDR3 length is 16 residues. Germline V gene data show CDR1 as SGHNT and CDR2 as YENEEA. CDR3: CASSPRGSSSYNEQFF. The CDR3 nucleotides read TGTGCCAGCAGCCCCAGGGGTTCTAGCTCCTACAATGAGCAGTTCTTC.

This chain connects TRBV7-9 to TRBJ1-1; D may be TRBD1 (6 bases). The CDR3 sequence is 15 residues long. The germline V gene encodes CDR1 SEHNR and CDR2 FQNEAQ (reference sequence). The V and J ends lost 3 bases and 0 bases respectively, with 11 bases between them. The CDR3 protein is CASSFLRGVNTEAFF. The DNA of the CDR3 is TGTGCCAGCAGCTTCCTCAGGGGCGTGAACACTGAAGCTTTCTTT. Together with reference TRBV7-9 and TRBJ1-1, the CDR3 gives the full variable domain: DTGVSQNPRHKITKRGQNVTFRCDPISEHNRLYWYRQTLGQGPEFLTYFQNEAQLEKSRLLSDRFSAERPKGSFSTLEIQRTEQGDSAMYLCASSFLRGVNTEAFFGQGTRLTVV.

The rearrangement links TRBV3-1 (or the pseudogene TRBV3-2) to TRBJ2-1; TRBD2 matches at 8 bases. The CDR3 sequence is 17 residues long. The V gene's germline CDR1 is LGHDT and CDR2 YNNKEL (reference sequence). Germline trimming cut 0 bases from V and 6 bases from J; bases unmatched to any gene: 10. The CDR3 nucleotides are TGTGCCAGCAGCCAAGATCACTCACTAGCGGCCATCAATGAGCAGTTCTTC. Protein product: CASSQDHSLAAINEQFF.

The rearrangement links TRBV23-1 to TRBJ2-1; 12 bases map to TRBD2. TRBV23-1 is recorded as an ORF, its role being uncertain. Trimming took 6 bases from V and 4 from J; bases not matched to a gene: 13. The CDR3 runs to 18 residues. The CDR3 DNA is TGCGCCAGCAGCCAACATGCTAGCGGGAGGGGTGGGTACAATGAGCAGTTCTTC. It yields the protein CASSQHASGRGGYNEQFF.

The CDR3 DNA reads as TGTGCCAGTACGAGGGCGGGCGAGCAGTACTTC. The encoded protein is CASTRAGEQYF. The rearrangement links TRBV2 to TRBJ2-7, with D tentatively TRBD2 (5 bases). The CDR3 covers 11 residues. Germline V gene lookup returns CDR1 SNHLY and CDR2 FYNNEI. The V end was cut by 9 bases, the J end by 6 bases, with 12 bases between. Supplemented by reference TRBV2 and TRBJ2-7, the full variable domain reads EPEVTQTPSHQVTQMGQEVILRCVPISNHLYFYWYRQILGQKVEFLVSFYNNEISEKSEIFDDQFSVERPDGSNFTLKIRSTKLEDSAMYFCASTRAGEQYFGPGTRLTVT.

The chain employs TRBV19 and TRBJ1-2, with D perhaps matching TRBD1 (5 bases). The CDR3 runs 16 residues. V lost 3 bases, J lost 6 bases, and 20 bases lay in between. Germline values: CDR1 LNHDA, CDR2 SQIVND (reference sequence). The CDR3 nucleotides are TGTGCCAGTAGTATGTTAGGGCAGGGAAAAGAAAATGGCTACACCTTC. This encodes CASSMLGQGKENGYTF.

The V and J genes are TRBV14 and TRBJ1-1; TRBD1 agrees at 10 bases. J gave up 6 bases and V 6 bases, and 7 bases lay outside the gene matches. The CDR3 extends over 14 amino acids. Germline CDR1 and CDR2: SGHDN and FVKESK. CDR3 protein: CASSPRQGASEAFF. CDR3 in DNA: TGTGCCAGCAGTCCTAGACAGGGGGCCTCTGAAGCTTTCTTT.

Turning to this clone: Germline is not matched at one junction end, which may reflect a read error. The CDR3, as DNA: TGCGCCAGCCGTGAACAGCTGAACACCGGGGAGCTGTTTTTT. Its protein product is CASREQLNTGELFF. The J gene is TRBJ2-2, the V gene TRBV10-2; no clear D gene. Germline-derived CDR1 and CDR2 are WSHSY and SAAADI. The CDR3 runs to 14 residues.

The chain joins TRBV5-4 to TRBJ2-5; 7 bases line up with TRBD1. This CDR3 has 15 amino acids. Germline V lookup: CDR1 SGHNT, CDR2 YYREEE (reference sequence). V lost 4 bases, J lost 0 bases, and 6 bases stayed unmatched. DNA for the CDR3: TGTGCCAGCAGCCTAACTGGGACAGACCAAGAGACCCAGTACTTC. Its protein is CASSLTGTDQETQYF.

The V and J genes are TRBV6-1 and TRBJ2-7, with D possibly matching TRBD1 (6 bases). There are 15 residues in the CDR3. Trimming cost V 2 bases and J 6 bases, with 17 bases left between them. CDR1 and CDR2 (germline): MNHNS, SASEGT. DNA of the CDR3: TGTGCCAGCAGTGAAATGAGGCAGGGGCTCCCCGAGCAGTACTTC. This sequence encodes CASSEMRQGLPEQYF.

The chain combines TRBV29-1 with TRBJ1-4; tentative D call: TRBD1 (5 bases). Trimming took off 5 bases at V and 3 bases at J, with 19 bases between the two ends. Germline V gene sequence: CDR1 SQVTM, CDR2 ANQGSEA. The CDR3 spans 16 residues. The CDR3 loop reads CSVLARANVANEKLFF. The DNA for the CDR3 is TGCAGCGTTCTGGCCAGGGCGAATGTGGCTAATGAAAAACTGTTTTTT.

The genes are TRBV6-5 and TRBJ2-7; 11 bases line up with TRBD1. CDR1 is MNHEY, CDR2 SVGAGI, per germline. CDR3 size: 15 residues. V shed 5 bases and J 6 bases; nucleotides not matched to a gene: 9. The CDR3 coding sequence is TGTGCCAGCAGTAAACACCGGGACAGGGGGAGCGAGCAGTACTTC. Its protein is CASSKHRDRGSEQYF.

The chain employs TRBV28 and TRBJ1-4; D remains unclear. Between the trimmed V and J ends, which lost 7 bases and 5 bases, there was a span of 14 bases. The CDR3 runs to 14 residues. The germline V gene encodes CDR1 MDHEN and CDR2 SYDVKM. In DNA form, the CDR3 reads TGTGCCAGCATCCCTCCTGGGCCCAATGAAAAACTGTTTTTT. It codes for CASIPPGPNEKLFF.